A single sample is the source of the 13 T cell receptor beta chains below, sequenced in a study of tumor-infiltrating lymphocytes in localized non-small cell lung cancer (dated by TCRdb to 2020 to 2023). The library relied on the immunoSEQ multiplex PCR assay. Imported from immuneACCESS, the table was reduced by TCRdb to in-frame sequences with V and J called. These copies leave out some clones; in studies compared against another copy, an unresolved V gene accounts for under half, and the cause of the remainder is not known. A total of under 7,500 clones appear in this sample, around 60% of them only once. Roughly 12% of the sample rests with the top ten. Sequenced material: lung tumor tissue. The source is a human donor with non-small cell lung cancer.

This clone was seen a handful of times. The chain has TRBV16 and TRBJ1-1; D gene uncertain. The germline V gene encodes CDR1 KGHSY and CDR2 FQNENV. This CDR3 spans 13 amino acids. The V gene lost 3 bases and the J gene lost 0 bases, with 5 bases spanning the gap. This CDR3 reads CASSQGLNTEAFF. CDR3 coding DNA: TGTGCCAGCAGCCAGGGTTTGAACACTGAAGCTTTCTTT.

This chain uses TRBV6-1 with TRBJ2-4; 10 nucleotides agree with TRBD2. With V trimmed by 8 bases and J by 2 bases, 3 bases remained unmatched. CDR3 length equals 14 residues. Germline assignment: CDR1 MNHNS and CDR2 SASEGT. The CDR3 is CASRSGGTKNIQYF. The CDR3 nucleotides read TGTGCCAGCCGTAGCGGGGGGACCAAAAACATTCAGTACTTC.

The CDR3 coding sequence is TGCAGCGTTGAAGGGGGCCACACCATATATTTT. It is translated as CSVEGGHTIYF. V usage is TRBV29-1 and J usage is TRBJ1-3; TRBD1 is a possible D gene (5 bases). V was clipped by 1 base and J by 8 bases, with 6 bases between them. Germline V gene lookup returns CDR1 SQVTM and CDR2 ANQGSEA. The CDR3 runs to 11 residues.

This clone was observed a single time. The chain has TRBV5-1 and TRBJ2-2; D is uncertain. Germline-derived CDR1 and CDR2 are SGHRS and YFSETQ. There are 12 residues in the CDR3. Between the trimmed V and J ends, which lost 3 bases and 6 bases, there was a span of 6 bases. CDR3 bases: TGCGCCAGCAGCTGGGGTGCCGGGGAGCTGTTTTTT. It specifies CASSWGAGELFF. Looking up the rest from reference TRBV5-1 and TRBJ2-2 gives the full variable domain: KAGVTQTPRYLIKTRGQQVTLSCSPISGHRSVSWYQQTPGQGLQFLFEYFSETQRNKGNFPGRFSGRQFSNSRSEMNVSTLELGDSALYLCASSWGAGELFFGEGSRLTVL.

The table lists this clone with a few counts. The rearrangement uses TRBV9 and TRBJ1-3; 7 bases fit TRBD1. This CDR3 has 15 amino acids. Trimming took 0 bases from V and 3 from J; bases not matched to a gene: 3. Germline V gene lookup returns CDR1 SGDLS and CDR2 YYNGEE. CDR3 DNA sequence: TGTGCCAGCAGCGTAGAGGGGGCGTATGGAAACACCATATATTTT. It specifies CASSVEGAYGNTIYF. The variable domain in full, completed from reference TRBV9 and TRBJ1-3, reads DSGVTQTPKHLITATGQRVTLRCSPRSGDLSVYWYQQSLDQGLQFLIQYYNGEERAKGNILERFSAQQFPDLHSELNLSSLELGDSALYFCASSVEGAYGNTIYFGEGSWLTVV.

This clone is labeled as medium-sized. The rearrangement uses TRBV9 and TRBJ1-2, with D unclear. Trimming took off 0 bases at V and 0 bases at J, with 6 bases between the two ends. The germline V gene has CDR1 SGDLS and CDR2 YYNGEE. The CDR3 totals 14 residues. CDR3 sequence (DNA): TGTGCCAGCAGCGTAGCGACGGCTAACTATGGCTACACCTTC. It yields the protein CASSVATANYGYTF.

The chain links TRBV2 to TRBJ1-2; no definite D call. Germline CDR1 is SNHLY and CDR2 is FYNNEI. V was trimmed by 6 bases and J by 6 bases, leaving 17 bases between them. CDR3 length: 14 amino acids. CDR3 loop: CASRGDEGSHGYTF. CDR3 DNA sequence: TGTGCCAGCAGAGGTGATGAAGGGTCGCATGGCTACACCTTC.

This clone was picked up a small number of times. This chain links TRBV7-2 with TRBJ1-5; 7 positions agree with TRBD1. J was trimmed by 2 bases and V by 1 base; bases with no gene match: 2. The germline CDR1 and CDR2 sequences are SGHTA and FQGNSA. The CDR3 sequence is 15 residues long. DNA for the CDR3: TGTGCCAGCAGCTTAGGCGGGACAGGCAATCAGCCCCAGCATTTT. Translation: CASSLGGTGNQPQHF.

The chain uses TRBV7-7 and TRBJ2-2; D remains unclear. Trimming left V 1 base short and J 6 bases short, with 6 bases between. Germline CDR1 and CDR2: SSHAT and FNYEAQ (reference sequence). The CDR3 contains 13 residues. CDR3 protein: CASSLEGPGELFF. CDR3 sequence (DNA): TGTGCCAGCAGCTTAGAAGGGCCCGGGGAGCTGTTTTTT.

The chain has TRBV5-1 and TRBJ1-2; no definite D call. This CDR3 is 16 amino acids long. Per the germline V gene, CDR1 is SGHRS and CDR2 is YFSETQ. Trimming took 1 base from V and 2 from J, leaving 15 bases between them. In DNA form, the CDR3 reads TGCGCCAGCAGCTTGAAGCCCCGCGGGGAGAACTATGGCTACACCTTC. Protein: CASSLKPRGENYGYTF.

The chain has TRBV13 and TRBJ2-7; either TRBD1 or TRBD2 may supply D (5 bases each). Germline V CDR1 and CDR2: PRHDT, FYEKMQ (reference sequence). This CDR3 is 13 amino acids long. Trimming took off 6 bases at V and 2 bases at J, with 11 bases between the two ends. The CDR3 loop is CASSEGRAYEQYF. The CDR3 DNA is TGTGCCAGCAGTGAGGGCAGGGCCTACGAGCAGTACTTC.

This chain uses TRBV11-2 with TRBJ1-3, with unresolved D. The V end lost 8 bases, the J end lost 0 bases, and 8 bases lay between the germline ends. Germline V gives CDR1 SGHAT, CDR2 FQNNGV. The length of the CDR3 is 13 residues. CDR3 residues: CASFGSSGNTIYF. CDR3 in DNA: TGTGCCAGCTTCGGGAGCTCTGGAAACACCATATATTTT. Combining the CDR3 with reference TRBV11-2 and TRBJ1-3 gives the whole variable domain EAGVAQSPRYKIIEKRQSVAFWCNPISGHATLYWYQQILGQGPKLLIQFQNNGVVDDSQLPKDRFSAERLKGVDSTLKIQPAKLEDSAVYLCASFGSSGNTIYFGEGSWLTVV.

This clone turned up a few times. The gene calls are TRBV25-1 and TRBJ2-3; 9 nucleotides match TRBD2. Per germline, CDR1 MGHDK and CDR2 SYGVNS. The V gene end was trimmed by 5 bases and the J gene end by 6 bases; junction bases not matched to a gene: 9. The CDR3 has 15 amino acids. CDR3 amino acids: CASSLSSGGPDTQYF. CDR3 coding DNA: TGTGCCAGCAGTCTCTCCAGCGGGGGGCCGGATACGCAGTATTTT.